Included here is one T cell receptor beta chain sequence, with context. Antigen: not known. Selected positively for CCR7 and CD45RO-negative, naive CD8 cells excluded terminally differentiated effector memory CD45RA+ cells. This sample is part of a study of shared clonotypes between healthy human individuals. Assay: immunoSEQ multiplex PCR; the TCRdb copy retains only in-frame clones and omits some. This table has about 2.1 million clones, about 94% appearing once. Overall study findings and caveats: Rarefaction indicated that sorted-subset sequencing remained incomplete although depth was large.

The CDR3 extends over 17 amino acids. The V gene's germline CDR1 is MDHEN and CDR2 SYDVKM. V shed 5 bases and J shed 0 bases, with 20 bases lying between them. This TCR derives from a man aged 18-30 years in good health. Some clones in this sample may be carry-over from other donors' samples. Input material: naive CD8+ T cells from PBMCs. The J gene is TRBJ2-7, the V gene TRBV28; D possibly corresponds to TRBD1 (5 bases). In DNA, the CDR3 is TGTGCCAGCAGTCGTCGACCACAGGCTCTTAGCTCCTACGAGCAGTACTTC. This translates into CASSRRPQALSSYEQYF.